The subject of this entry is one T cell receptor beta chain. Antigen: not known. This specimen belongs to a study of cytomegalovirus exposure and HLA in healthy donors. Study-wide results and limits: TRBV6-2, TRBV6-3 and other indistinguishable V segments were excluded.

V lost 6 bases, J lost 0 bases, and 21 bases lay in between. The germline CDR1 and CDR2 sequences are MDHEN and SYDVKM. This CDR3 comprises 17 residues. Vbeta (60) and Jbeta (13) primers were used in the PCR. TCRdb keeps only in-frame clones here, not all; method: immunoSEQ multiplex PCR. The table lists around 150,000 clones, 65% to 70% of them singletons. The sequenced material came from PBMCs. V usage is TRBV28 and J usage is TRBJ2-7, with a possible D match to TRBD2 (5 bases). The source is a man aged 25 to 40 in good health and CMV-seropositive. The CDR3 sequence: CASSQSSGLGSSYEQYF. The CDR3 nucleotides are TGTGCCAGCAGCCAATCATCTGGGCTAGGGAGCTCCTACGAGCAGTACTTC.